This T cell receptor (beta chain) derives from a study of blood T cell repertoires in COVID-19. About the study: Whether acute or convalescent, the COVID-19 samples came from the United States, Italy and Spain.

The CDR3 consists of 16 residues. V trimming: 0 bases; J trimming: 1 base; junction bases outside the gene matches: 1. The germline V gene has CDR1 MNHEY and CDR2 SVGEGT. Produced via immunoSEQ multiplex PCR; TCRdb's table is partial and in-frame only. This sample has under 300,000 clones; about 81% occur once, and the top ten carry more than 1.2%. The V call is TRBV6-2 or TRBV6-3, the J call TRBJ2-2, with 8 positions matching TRBD1. The sample consisted of peripheral blood. The TCR sequence derives from a human donor with COVID-19, enrolled during active disease. The donor label of this sample is uncertain. CDR3 bases: TGTGCCAGCAGTTACTCGACAGGGGTGAACACCGGGGAGCTGTTTTTT. Its protein is CASSYSTGVNTGELFF.